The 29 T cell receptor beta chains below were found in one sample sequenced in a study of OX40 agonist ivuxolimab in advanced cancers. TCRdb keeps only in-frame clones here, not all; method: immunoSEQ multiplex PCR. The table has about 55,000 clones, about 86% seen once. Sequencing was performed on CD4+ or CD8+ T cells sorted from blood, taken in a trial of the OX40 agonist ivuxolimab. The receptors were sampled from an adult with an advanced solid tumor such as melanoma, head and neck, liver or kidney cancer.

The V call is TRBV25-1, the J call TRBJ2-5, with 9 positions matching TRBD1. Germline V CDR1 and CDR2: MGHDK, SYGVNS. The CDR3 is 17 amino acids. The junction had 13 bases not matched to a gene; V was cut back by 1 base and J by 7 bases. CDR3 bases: TGTGCCAGCAGTGAATTACTACCGGGACAGGGCCTTGGGACCCAGTACTTC. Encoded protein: CASSELLPGQGLGTQYF.

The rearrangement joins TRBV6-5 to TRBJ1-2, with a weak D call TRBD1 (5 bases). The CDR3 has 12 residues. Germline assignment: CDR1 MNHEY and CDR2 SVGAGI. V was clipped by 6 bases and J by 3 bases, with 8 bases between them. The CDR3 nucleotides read TGTGCCAGCAGCCCACAGGACTATGGCTACACCTTC. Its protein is CASSPQDYGYTF.

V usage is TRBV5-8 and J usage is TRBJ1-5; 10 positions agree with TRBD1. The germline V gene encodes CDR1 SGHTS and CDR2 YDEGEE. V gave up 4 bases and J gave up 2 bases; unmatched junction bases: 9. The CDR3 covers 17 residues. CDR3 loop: CASSLDRGRGGNQPQHF. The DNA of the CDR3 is TGTGCCAGCAGCCTAGACAGGGGGCGCGGGGGCAATCAGCCCCAGCATTTT.

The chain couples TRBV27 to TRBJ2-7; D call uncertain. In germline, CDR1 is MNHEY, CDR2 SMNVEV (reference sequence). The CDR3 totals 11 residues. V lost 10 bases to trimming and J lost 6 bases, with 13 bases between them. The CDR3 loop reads CATLTALEQYF. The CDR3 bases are TGTGCCACTCTCACCGCACTCGAGCAGTACTTC.

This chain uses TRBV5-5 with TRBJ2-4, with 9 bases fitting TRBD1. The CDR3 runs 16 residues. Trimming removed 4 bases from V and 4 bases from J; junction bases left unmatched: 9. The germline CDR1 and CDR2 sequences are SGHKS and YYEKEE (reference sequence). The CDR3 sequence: CASSRWGTGTKNIQYF. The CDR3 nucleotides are TGTGCCAGCAGCCGCTGGGGGACAGGGACTAAAAACATTCAGTACTTC. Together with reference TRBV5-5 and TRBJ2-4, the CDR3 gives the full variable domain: DAGVTQSPTHLIKTRGQQVTLRCSPISGHKSVSWYQQVLGQGPQFIFQYYEKEERGRGNFPDRFSARQFPNYSSELNVNALLLGDSALYLCASSRWGTGTKNIQYFGAGTRLSVL.

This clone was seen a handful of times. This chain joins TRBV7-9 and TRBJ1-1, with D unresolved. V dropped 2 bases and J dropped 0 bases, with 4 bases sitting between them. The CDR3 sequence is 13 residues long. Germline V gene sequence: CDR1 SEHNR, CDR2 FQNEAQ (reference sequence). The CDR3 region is CASSLTMNTEAFF. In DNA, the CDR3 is TGTGCCAGCAGCTTAACGATGAACACTGAAGCTTTCTTT.

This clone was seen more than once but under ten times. The CDR3 nucleotides are TGTGCCAGCGGCCTACTAGCGGGGGGGCCGTCTAAGAGTGAGCAGTTCTTC. It encodes CASGLLAGGPSKSEQFF. The chain is built from TRBV7-6 and TRBJ2-1; 13 nucleotides agree with TRBD2. V was pared by 8 bases and J by 9 bases, with 16 bases of the junction left unmatched. From germline, CDR1 is SGHVS and CDR2 FNYEAQ. The CDR3 has 17 amino acids. The full variable domain, its missing parts supplied by reference TRBV7-6 and TRBJ2-1, is GAGVSQSPRYKVTKRGQDVALRCDPISGHVSLYWYRQALGQGPEFLTYFNYEAQQDKSGLPNDRFSAERPEGSISTLTIQRTEQRDSAMYRCASGLLAGGPSKSEQFFGPGTRLTVL.

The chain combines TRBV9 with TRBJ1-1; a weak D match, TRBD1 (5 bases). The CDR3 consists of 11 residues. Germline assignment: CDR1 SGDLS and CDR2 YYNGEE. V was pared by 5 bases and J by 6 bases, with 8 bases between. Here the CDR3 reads CASRAGPEAFF. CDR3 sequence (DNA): TGTGCCAGCAGGGCGGGGCCTGAAGCTTTCTTT.

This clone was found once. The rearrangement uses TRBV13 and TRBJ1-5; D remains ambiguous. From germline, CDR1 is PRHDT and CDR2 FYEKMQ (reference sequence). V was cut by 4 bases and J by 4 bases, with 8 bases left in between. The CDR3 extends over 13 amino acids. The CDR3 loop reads CASSSYRNQPQHF. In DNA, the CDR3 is TGTGCCAGCAGCTCTTACAGAAATCAGCCCCAGCATTTT. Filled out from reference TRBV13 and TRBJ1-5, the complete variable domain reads AAGVIQSPRHLIKEKRETATLKCYPIPRHDTVYWYQQGPGQDPQFLISFYEKMQSDKGSIPDRFSAQQFSDYHSELNMSSLELGDSALYFCASSSYRNQPQHFGDGTRLSIL.

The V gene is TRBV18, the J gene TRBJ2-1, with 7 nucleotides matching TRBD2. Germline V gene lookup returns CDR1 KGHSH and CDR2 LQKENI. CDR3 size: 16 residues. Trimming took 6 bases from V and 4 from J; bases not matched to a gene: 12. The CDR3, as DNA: TGTGCCAGCTCGCCCCTGGCCGGGGGGACTTACAATGAGCAGTTCTTC. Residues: CASSPLAGGTYNEQFF. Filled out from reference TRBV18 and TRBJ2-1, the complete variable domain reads NAGVMQNPRHLVRRRGQEARLRCSPMKGHSHVYWYRQLPEEGLKFMVYLQKENIIDESGMPKERFSAEFPKEGPSILRIQQVVRGDSAAYFCASSPLAGGTYNEQFFGPGTRLTVL.

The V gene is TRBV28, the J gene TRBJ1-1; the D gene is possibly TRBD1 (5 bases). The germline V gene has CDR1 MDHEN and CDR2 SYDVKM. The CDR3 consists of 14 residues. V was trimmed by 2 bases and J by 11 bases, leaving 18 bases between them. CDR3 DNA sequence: TGTGCCAGCAGTTTAATTGGGGCGCCGGGTCGGGCTTTCTTT. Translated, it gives CASSLIGAPGRAFF.

This chain's CDR3 is CASKIGGNYGYTF. CDR3 nucleotides: TGTGCCAGCAAAATTGGGGGGAACTATGGCTACACCTTC. The chain couples TRBV27 to TRBJ1-2, with D maybe TRBD1 (5 bases). V was pared by 7 bases and J by 2 bases, with 11 bases between. This CDR3 comprises 13 residues. Per germline, CDR1 MNHEY and CDR2 SMNVEV (reference sequence).

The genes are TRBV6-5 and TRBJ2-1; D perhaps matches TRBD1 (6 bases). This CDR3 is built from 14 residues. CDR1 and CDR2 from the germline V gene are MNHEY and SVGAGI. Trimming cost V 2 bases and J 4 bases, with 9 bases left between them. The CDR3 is CASSYGQRYNEQFF. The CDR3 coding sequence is TGTGCCAGCAGTTACGGACAGCGTTACAATGAGCAGTTCTTC.

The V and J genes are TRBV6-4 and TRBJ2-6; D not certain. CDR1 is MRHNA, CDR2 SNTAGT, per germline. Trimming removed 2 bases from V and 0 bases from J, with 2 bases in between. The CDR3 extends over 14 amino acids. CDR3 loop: CASSDGSGANVLTF. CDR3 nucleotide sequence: TGTGCCAGCAGTGACGGCTCTGGGGCCAACGTCCTGACTTTC.

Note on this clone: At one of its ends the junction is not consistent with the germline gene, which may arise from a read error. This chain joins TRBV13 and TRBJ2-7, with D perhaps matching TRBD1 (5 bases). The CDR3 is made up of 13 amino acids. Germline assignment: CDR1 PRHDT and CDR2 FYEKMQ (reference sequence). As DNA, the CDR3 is TGTGCCAGCAGCGTAGGGGCTAGTGGCGAGCAGTACTTC. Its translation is CASSVGASGEQYF.

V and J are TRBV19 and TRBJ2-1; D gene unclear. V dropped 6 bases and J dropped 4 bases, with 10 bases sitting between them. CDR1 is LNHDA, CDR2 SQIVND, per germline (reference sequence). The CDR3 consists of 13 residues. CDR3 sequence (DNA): TGTGCCAGTAGAGGGCGGAATTACAATGAGCAGTTCTTC. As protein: CASRGRNYNEQFF.

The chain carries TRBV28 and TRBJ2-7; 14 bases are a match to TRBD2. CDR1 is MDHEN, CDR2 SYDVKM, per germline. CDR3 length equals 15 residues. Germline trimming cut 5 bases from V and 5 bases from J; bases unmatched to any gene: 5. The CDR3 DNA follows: TGTGCCAGCAGTCCGGGGACTAGCGGGGGCAACGAGCAGTACTTC. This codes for CASSPGTSGGNEQYF.

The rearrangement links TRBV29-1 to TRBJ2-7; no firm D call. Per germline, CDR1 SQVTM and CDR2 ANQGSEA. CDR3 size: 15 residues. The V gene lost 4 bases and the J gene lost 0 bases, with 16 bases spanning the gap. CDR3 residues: CSVGPIPGRSYEQYF. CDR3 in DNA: TGCAGCGTTGGCCCGATCCCGGGCCGCTCCTACGAGCAGTACTTC.

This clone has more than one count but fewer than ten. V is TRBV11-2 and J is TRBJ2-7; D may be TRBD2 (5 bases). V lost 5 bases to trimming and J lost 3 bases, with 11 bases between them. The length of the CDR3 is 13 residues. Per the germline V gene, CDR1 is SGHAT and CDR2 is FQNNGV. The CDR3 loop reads CASSLDTSYEQYF. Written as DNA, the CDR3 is TGTGCCAGCAGCCTCGACACTAGCTACGAGCAGTACTTC. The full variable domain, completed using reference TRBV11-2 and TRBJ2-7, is EAGVAQSPRYKIIEKRQSVAFWCNPISGHATLYWYQQILGQGPKLLIQFQNNGVVDDSQLPKDRFSAERLKGVDSTLKIQPAKLEDSAVYLCASSLDTSYEQYFGPGTRLTVT.

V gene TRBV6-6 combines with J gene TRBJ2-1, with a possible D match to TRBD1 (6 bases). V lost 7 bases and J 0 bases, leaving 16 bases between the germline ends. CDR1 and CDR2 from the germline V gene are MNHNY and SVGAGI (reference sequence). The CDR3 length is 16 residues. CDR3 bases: TGTGCCAGCACCATACTGGGGGCGAGCTCCTACAATGAGCAGTTCTTC. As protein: CASTILGASSYNEQFF.

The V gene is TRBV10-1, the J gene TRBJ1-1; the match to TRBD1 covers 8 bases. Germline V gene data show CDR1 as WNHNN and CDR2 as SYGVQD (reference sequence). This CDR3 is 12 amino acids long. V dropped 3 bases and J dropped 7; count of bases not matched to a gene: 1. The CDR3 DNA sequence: TGCGCCAGCAGTGAAACAGGGGGTGAAGCTTTCTTT. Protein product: CASSETGGEAFF.

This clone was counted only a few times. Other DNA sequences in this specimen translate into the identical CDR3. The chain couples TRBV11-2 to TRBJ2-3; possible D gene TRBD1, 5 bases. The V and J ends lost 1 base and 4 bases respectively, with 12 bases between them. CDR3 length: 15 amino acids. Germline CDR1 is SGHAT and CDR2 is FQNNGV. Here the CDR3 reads CASSLGGRGADTQYF. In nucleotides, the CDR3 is TGTGCCAGCAGCTTAGGTGGTAGGGGTGCAGATACGCAGTATTTT.

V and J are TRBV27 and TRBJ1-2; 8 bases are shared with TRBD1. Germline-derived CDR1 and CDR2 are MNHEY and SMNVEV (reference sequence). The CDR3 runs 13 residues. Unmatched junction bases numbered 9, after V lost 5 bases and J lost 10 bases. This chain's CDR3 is CASSELQGAVYTF. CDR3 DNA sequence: TGTGCCAGCAGTGAATTGCAGGGGGCTGTCTACACCTTC.

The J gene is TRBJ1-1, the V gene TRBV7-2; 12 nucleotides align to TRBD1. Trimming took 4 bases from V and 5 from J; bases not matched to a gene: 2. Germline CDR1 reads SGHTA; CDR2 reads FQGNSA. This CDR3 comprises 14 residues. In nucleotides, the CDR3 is TGTGCCAGCAGCTGGGACAGGGGGCTTACTGAAGCTTTCTTT. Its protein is CASSWDRGLTEAFF.

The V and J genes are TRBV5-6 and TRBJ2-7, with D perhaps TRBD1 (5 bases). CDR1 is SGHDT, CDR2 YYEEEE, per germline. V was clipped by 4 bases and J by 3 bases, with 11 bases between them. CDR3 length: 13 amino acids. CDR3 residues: CASSTDSYYEQYF. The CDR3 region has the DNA TGTGCCAGCAGCACAGACAGTTACTACGAGCAGTACTTC.

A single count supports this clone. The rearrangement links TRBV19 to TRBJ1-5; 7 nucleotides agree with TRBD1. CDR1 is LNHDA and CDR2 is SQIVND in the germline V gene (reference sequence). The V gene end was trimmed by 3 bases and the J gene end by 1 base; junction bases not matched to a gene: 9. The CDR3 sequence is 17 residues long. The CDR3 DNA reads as TGTGCCAGTAGTATCAAAGTGACAGGGTTCAGCAATCAGCCCCAGCATTTT. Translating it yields CASSIKVTGFSNQPQHF.

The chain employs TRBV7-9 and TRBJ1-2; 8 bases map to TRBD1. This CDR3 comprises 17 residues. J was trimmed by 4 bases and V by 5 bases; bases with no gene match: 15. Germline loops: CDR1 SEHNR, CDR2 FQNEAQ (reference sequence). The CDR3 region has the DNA TGTGCCAGCAGCCGCCCCCGACAGGGGCCCGGGGGCTATGGCTACACCTTC. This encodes CASSRPRQGPGGYGYTF.

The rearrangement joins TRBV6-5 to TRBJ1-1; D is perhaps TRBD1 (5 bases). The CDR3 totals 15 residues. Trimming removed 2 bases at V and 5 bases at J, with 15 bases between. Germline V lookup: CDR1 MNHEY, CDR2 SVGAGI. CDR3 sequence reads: CASSYNGDFKTEAFF. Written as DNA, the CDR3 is TGTGCCAGCAGTTACAATGGGGACTTTAAGACTGAAGCTTTCTTT.

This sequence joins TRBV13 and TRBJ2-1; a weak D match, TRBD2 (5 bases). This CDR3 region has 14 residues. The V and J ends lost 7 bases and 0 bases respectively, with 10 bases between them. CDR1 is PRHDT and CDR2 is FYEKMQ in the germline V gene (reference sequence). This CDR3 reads CASKDSSSYNEQFF. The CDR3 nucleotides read TGTGCCAGCAAGGACTCTAGCTCCTACAATGAGCAGTTCTTC.